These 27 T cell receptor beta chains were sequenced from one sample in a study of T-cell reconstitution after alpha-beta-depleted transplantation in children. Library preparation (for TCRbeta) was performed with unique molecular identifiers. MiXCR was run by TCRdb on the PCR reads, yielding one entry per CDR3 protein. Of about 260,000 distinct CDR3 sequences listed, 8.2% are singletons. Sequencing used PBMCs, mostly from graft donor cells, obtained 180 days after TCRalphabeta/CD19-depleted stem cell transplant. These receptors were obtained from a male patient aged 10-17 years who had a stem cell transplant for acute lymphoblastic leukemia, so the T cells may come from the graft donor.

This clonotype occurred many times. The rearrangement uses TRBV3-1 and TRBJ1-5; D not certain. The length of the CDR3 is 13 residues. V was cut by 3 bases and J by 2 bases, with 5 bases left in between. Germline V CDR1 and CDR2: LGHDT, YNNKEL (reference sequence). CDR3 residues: CASSHRGNQPQHF. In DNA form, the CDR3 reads TGTGCCAGCAGCCATCGTGGCAATCAGCCCCAGCATTTT.

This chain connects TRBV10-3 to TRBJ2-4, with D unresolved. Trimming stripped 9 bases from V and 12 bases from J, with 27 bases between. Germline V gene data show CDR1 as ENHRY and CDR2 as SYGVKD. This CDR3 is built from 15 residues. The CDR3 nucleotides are TGTGCCATTAGTCAGTCTAAGGGCCGGGTTTCTAATCAGTACTTC. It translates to CAISQSKGRVSNQYF.

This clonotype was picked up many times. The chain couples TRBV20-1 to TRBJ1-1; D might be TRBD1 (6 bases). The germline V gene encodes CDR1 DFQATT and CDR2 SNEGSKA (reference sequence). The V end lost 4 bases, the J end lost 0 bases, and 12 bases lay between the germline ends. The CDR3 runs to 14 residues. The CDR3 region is CSAKRQELNTEAFF. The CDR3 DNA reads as TGCAGTGCTAAAAGACAGGAGTTGAACACTGAAGCTTTCTTT.

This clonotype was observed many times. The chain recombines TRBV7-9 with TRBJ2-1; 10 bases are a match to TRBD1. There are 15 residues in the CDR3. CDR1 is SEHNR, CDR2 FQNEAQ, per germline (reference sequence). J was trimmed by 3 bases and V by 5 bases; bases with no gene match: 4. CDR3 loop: CASSPRDRGYNEQFF. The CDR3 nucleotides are TGTGCCAGCAGCCCCCGGGACAGGGGCTACAATGAGCAGTTCTTC.

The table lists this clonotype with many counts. CDR3 region: CASSPPDSPYTGELFF. The CDR3 DNA reads as TGCGCCAGCAGCCCCCCGGACAGCCCCTACACCGGGGAGCTGTTTTTT. This chain joins TRBV5-1 and TRBJ2-2; D is possibly TRBD1 (6 bases). Germline V gene lookup returns CDR1 SGHRS and CDR2 YFSETQ. Between the trimmed V and J ends, which lost 4 bases and 3 bases, there was a span of 16 bases. The CDR3 sequence is 16 residues long.

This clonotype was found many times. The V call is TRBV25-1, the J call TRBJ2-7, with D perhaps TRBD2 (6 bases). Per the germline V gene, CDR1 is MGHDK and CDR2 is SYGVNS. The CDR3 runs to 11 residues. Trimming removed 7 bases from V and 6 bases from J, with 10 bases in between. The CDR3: CASKGGTEQYF. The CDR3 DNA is TGTGCCAGCAAAGGAGGGACCGAGCAGTACTTC.

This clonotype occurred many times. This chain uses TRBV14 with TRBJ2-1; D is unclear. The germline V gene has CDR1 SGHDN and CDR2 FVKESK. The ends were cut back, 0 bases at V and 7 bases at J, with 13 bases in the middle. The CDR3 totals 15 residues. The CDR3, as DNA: TGTGCCAGCAGCCAAGATGGAGCTAGGCGGAATGAGCAGTTCTTC. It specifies CASSQDGARRNEQFF.

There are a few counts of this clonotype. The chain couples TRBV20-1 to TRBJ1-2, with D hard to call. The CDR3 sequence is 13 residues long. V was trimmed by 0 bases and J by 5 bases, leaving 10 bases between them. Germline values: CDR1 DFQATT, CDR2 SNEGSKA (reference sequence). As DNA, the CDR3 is TGCAGTGCTAGAGATCTACGAAATTATGGCTACACCTTC. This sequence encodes CSARDLRNYGYTF.

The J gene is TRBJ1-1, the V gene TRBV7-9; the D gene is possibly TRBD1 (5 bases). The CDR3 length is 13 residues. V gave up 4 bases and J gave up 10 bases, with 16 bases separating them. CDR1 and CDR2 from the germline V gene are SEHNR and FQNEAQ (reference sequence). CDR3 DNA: TGTGCCAGCAGCTCGACCCAAGGGGCGGGAGCTTTCTTT. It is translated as CASSSTQGAGAFF.

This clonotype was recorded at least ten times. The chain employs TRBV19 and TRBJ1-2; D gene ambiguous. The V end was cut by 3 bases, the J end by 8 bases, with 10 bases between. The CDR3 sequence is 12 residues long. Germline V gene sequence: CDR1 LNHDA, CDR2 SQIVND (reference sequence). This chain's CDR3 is CASSIPLTGYTF. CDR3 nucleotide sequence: TGTGCCAGTAGTATCCCCCTGACGGGCTACACCTTC. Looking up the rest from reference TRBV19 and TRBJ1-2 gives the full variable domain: DGGITQSPKYLFRKEGQNVTLSCEQNLNHDAMYWYRQDPGQGLRLIYYSQIVNDFQKGDIAEGYSVSREKKESFPLTVTSAQKNPTAFYLCASSIPLTGYTFGSGTRLTVV.

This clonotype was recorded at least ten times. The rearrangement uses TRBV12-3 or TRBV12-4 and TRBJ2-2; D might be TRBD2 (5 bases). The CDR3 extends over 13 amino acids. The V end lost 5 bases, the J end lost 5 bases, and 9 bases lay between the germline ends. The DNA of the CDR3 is TGTGCCAGCAGTCCGGGATCAACCGGGGAGCTGTTTTTT. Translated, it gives CASSPGSTGELFF.

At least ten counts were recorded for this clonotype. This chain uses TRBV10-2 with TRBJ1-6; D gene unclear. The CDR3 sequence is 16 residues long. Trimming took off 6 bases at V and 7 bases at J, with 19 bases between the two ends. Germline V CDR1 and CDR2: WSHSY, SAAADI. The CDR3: CASSLPGPQGNSPLHF. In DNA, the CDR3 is TGCGCCAGCAGCCTCCCGGGCCCCCAAGGGAATTCACCCCTCCACTTT.

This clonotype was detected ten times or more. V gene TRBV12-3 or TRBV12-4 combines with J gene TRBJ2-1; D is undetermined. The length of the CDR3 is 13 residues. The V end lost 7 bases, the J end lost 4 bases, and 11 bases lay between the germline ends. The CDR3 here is CASTPTFYNEQFF. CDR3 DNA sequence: TGTGCCAGCACCCCGACTTTTTACAATGAGCAGTTCTTC.

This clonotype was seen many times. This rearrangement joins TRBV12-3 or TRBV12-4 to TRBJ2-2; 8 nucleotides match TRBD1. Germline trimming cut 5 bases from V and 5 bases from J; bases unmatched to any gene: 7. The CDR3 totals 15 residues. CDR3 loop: CASSGQGAYTGELFF. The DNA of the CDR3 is TGTGCCAGCAGTGGCCAGGGGGCATATACCGGGGAGCTGTTTTTT.

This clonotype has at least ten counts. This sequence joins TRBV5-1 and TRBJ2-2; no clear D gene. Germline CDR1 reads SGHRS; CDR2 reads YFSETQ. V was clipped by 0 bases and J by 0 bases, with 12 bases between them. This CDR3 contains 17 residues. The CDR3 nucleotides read TGCGCCAGCAGCTTGGCGATTAAACCTCCGAACACCGGGGAGCTGTTTTTT. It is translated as CASSLAIKPPNTGELFF.

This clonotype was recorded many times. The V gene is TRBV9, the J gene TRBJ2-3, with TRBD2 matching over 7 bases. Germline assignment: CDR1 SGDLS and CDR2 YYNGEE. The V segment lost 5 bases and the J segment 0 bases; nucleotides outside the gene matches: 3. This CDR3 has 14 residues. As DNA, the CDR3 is TGTGCCAGCAGTCCAGCGGGGAGCACAGATACGCAGTATTTT. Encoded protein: CASSPAGSTDTQYF. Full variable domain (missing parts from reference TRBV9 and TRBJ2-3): DSGVTQTPKHLITATGQRVTLRCSPRSGDLSVYWYQQSLDQGLQFLIQYYNGEERAKGNILERFSAQQFPDLHSELNLSSLELGDSALYFCASSPAGSTDTQYFGPGTRLTVL.

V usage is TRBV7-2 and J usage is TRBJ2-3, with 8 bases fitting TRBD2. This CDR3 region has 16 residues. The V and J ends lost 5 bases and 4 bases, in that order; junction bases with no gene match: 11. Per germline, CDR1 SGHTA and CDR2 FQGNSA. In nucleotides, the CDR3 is TGTGCCAGCAGCCACTCTCCGGGACTAGATGCAGATACGCAGTATTTT. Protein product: CASSHSPGLDADTQYF.

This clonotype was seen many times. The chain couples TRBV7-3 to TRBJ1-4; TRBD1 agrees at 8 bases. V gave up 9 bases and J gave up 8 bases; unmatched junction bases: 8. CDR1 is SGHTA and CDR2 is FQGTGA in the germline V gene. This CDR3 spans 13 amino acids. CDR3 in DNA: TGTGCCAGTCAAGGGGACAGGCTGGAAAAACTGTTTTTT. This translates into CASQGDRLEKLFF.

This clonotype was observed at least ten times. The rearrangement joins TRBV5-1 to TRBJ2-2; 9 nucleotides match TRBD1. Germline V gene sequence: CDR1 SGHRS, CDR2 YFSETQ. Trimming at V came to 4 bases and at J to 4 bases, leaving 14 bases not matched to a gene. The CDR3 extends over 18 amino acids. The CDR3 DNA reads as TGCGCCAGCAGCAGGAATACCGGGACAGGGAGTCGCACCGGGGAGCTGTTTTTT. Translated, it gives CASSRNTGTGSRTGELFF.

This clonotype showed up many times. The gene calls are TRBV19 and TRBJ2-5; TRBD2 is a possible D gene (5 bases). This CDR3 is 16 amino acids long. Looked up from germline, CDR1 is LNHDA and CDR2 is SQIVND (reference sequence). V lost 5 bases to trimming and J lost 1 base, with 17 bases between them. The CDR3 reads CASSVLRGRGQETQYF. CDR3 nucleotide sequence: TGTGCCAGTAGTGTCCTTCGAGGACGGGGCCAAGAGACCCAGTACTTC.

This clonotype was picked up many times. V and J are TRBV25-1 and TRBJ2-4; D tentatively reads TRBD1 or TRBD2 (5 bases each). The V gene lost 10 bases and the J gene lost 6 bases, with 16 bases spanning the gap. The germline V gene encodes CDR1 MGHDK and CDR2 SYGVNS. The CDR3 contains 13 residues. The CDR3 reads CATLGLGGNIQYF. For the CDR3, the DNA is TGTGCCACCCTGGGGCTCGGAGGAAACATTCAGTACTTC.

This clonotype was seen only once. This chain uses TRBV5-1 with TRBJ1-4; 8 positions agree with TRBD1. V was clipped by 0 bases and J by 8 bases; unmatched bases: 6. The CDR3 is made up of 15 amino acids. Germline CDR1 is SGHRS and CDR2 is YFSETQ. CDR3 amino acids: CASSLATGVSEKLFF. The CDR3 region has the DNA TGCGCCAGCAGCTTGGCGACAGGGGTTTCGGAAAAACTGTTTTTT.

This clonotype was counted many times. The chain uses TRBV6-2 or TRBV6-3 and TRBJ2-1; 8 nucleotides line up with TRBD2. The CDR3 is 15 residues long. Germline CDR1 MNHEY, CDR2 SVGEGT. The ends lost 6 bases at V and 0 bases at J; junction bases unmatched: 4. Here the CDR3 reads CASRASGSSYNEQFF. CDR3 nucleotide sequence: TGTGCCAGCAGGGCTAGCGGGTCCTCCTACAATGAGCAGTTCTTC.

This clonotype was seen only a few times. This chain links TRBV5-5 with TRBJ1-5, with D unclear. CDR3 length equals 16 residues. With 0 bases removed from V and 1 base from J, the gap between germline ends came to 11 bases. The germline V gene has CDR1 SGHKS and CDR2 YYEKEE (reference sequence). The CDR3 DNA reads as TGTGCCAGCAGCTTGGCCTTAGGGTCGAGCAATCAGCCCCAGCATTTT. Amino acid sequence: CASSLALGSSNQPQHF. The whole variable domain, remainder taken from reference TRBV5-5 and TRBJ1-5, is DAGVTQSPTHLIKTRGQQVTLRCSPISGHKSVSWYQQVLGQGPQFIFQYYEKEERGRGNFPDRFSARQFPNYSSELNVNALLLGDSALYLCASSLALGSSNQPQHFGDGTRLSIL.

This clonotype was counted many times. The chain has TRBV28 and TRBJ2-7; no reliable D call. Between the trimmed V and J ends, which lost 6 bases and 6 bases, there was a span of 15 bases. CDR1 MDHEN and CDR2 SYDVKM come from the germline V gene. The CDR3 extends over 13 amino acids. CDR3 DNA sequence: TGTGCCAGCAGAAGAAAGGGATTTGGCGAGCAGTACTTC. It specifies CASRRKGFGEQYF.

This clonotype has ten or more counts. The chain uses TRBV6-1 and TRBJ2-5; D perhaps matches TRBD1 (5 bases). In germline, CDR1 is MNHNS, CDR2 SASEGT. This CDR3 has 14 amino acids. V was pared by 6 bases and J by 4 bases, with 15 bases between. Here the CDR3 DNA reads TGTGCCAGCAGAGCCAACGTAGGGGCAGAGACCCAGTACTTC. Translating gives CASRANVGAETQYF.

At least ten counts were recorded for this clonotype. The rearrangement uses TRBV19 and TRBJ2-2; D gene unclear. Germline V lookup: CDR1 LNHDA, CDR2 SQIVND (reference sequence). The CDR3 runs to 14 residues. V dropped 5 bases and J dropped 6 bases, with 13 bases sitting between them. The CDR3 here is CASSVGEAPGELFF. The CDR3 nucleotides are TGTGCCAGTAGTGTGGGTGAAGCGCCCGGGGAGCTGTTTTTT.